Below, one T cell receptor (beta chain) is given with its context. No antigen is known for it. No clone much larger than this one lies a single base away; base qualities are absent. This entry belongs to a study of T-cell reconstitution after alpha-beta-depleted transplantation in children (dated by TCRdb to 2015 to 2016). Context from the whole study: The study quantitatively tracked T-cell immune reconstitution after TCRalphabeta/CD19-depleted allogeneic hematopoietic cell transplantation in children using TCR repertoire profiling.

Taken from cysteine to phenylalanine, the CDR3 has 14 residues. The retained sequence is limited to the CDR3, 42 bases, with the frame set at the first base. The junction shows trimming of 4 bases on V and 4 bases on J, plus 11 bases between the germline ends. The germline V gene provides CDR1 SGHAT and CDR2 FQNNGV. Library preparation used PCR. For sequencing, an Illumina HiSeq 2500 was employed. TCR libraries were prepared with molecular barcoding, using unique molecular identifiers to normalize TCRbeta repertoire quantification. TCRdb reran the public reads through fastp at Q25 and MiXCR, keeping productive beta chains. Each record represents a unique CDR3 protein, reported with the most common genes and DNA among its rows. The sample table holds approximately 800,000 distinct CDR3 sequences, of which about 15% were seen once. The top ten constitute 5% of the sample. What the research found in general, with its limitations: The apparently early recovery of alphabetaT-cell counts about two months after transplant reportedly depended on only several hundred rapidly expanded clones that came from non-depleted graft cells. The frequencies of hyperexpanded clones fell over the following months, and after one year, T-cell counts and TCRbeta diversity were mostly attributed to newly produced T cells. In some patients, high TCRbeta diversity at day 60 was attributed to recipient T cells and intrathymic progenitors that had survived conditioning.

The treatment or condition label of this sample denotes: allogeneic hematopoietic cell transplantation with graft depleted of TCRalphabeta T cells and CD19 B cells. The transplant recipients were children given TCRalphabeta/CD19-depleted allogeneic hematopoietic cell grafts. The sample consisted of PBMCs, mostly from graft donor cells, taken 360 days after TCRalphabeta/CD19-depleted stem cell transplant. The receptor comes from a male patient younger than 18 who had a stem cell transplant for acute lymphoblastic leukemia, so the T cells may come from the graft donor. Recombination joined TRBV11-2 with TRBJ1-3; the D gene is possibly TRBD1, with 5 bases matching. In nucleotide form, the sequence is TGTGCCAGCAGCTACGCCAGGGACGGAAACACCATATATTTT. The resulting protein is CASSYARDGNTIYF.